Below are 9 T cell receptor beta chains sequenced from a single sample in a study of spatial heterogeneity in lung cancer. Study conclusions and caveats: Tumors with more nonsynonymous mutations had more expanded intratumoral alpha and beta TCRs.

TCRdb re-called the 5' RACE reads through MiXCR, storing one row per CDR3 protein. The table shows about 100,000 distinct CDR3 sequences, with approximately 4.7% occurring only once. The time point was: sample taken at primary tumor resection. These TCRs' antigens remain unknown. The sequencing here drew on lung tumor tissue, taken at surgery. These receptors came from a male donor with early-stage non-small cell lung cancer.

This clonotype was observed many times. The V and J genes are TRBV6-6 and TRBJ2-3, with 8 bases identical to TRBD2. V shed 6 bases and J 6 bases; nucleotides not matched to a gene: 8. Germline lookup yields CDR1 MNHNY and CDR2 SVGAGI (reference sequence). The CDR3 has 14 amino acids. This CDR3 reads CASSKSGSFDTQYF. The CDR3 nucleotides are TGTGCCAGCAGCAAGAGCGGGAGCTTCGATACGCAGTATTTT.

At least ten counts were recorded for this clonotype. The chain recombines TRBV6-2 or TRBV6-3 with TRBJ1-4; unclear D gene. The germline CDR1 and CDR2 sequences are MNHEY and SVGEGT. The CDR3 covers 14 residues. The V gene lost 8 bases and the J gene lost 8 bases, with 18 bases spanning the gap. CDR3 sequence (DNA): TGTGCCAGCGGCCTTTTAGGGCCCCTAGAAAAACTGTTTTTT. Its protein is CASGLLGPLEKLFF.

Ten or more counts support this clonotype. J is TRBJ1-1 and V is TRBV3-1, with D unresolved. Trimming cost V 4 bases and J 5 bases, with 11 bases left between them. The CDR3 covers 13 residues. Per germline, CDR1 LGHDT and CDR2 YNNKEL (reference sequence). The CDR3 nucleotides read TGTGCCAGCAGCCTCACCCAAGGAACTGAAGCTTTCTTT. This sequence encodes CASSLTQGTEAFF.

The rearrangement uses TRBV11-2 and TRBJ2-7; D uncertain. The V gene's germline CDR1 is SGHAT and CDR2 FQNNGV. V was trimmed by 2 bases and J by 3 bases, leaving 14 bases between them. This CDR3 region has 15 residues. CDR3 in amino acids: CASSLQHGFLYEQYF. CDR3 sequence (DNA): TGTGCCAGCAGCTTACAGCACGGGTTCCTCTACGAGCAGTACTTC.

In this sample, this clonotype turned up a few times. This chain connects TRBV7-9 to TRBJ2-7; a possible D gene is TRBD1 (5 bases). The germline CDR1 and CDR2 sequences are SEHNR and FQNEAQ (reference sequence). The ends were cut back, 2 bases at V and 5 bases at J, with 13 bases in the middle. CDR3 size: 14 residues. The CDR3 protein is CASSLSRVGHEQYF. CDR3 nucleotide sequence: TGTGCCAGCAGCTTATCCAGGGTTGGGCACGAGCAGTACTTC.

This clonotype was picked up many times. For the CDR3, the DNA is TGTGCCAGCAGTCCTGAGATTGACCACGAGCAGTACTTC. Amino acid sequence: CASSPEIDHEQYF. The chain couples TRBV27 to TRBJ2-7; D call uncertain. CDR3 length: 13 residues. Per germline, CDR1 MNHEY and CDR2 SMNVEV (reference sequence). The V and J ends lost 5 bases and 5 bases respectively, with 13 bases between them.

This clonotype was detected many times. The chain combines TRBV11-2 with TRBJ1-1; unclear D gene. The V end lost 5 bases, the J end lost 0 bases, and 7 bases lay between the germline ends. Germline loops: CDR1 SGHAT, CDR2 FQNNGV. The CDR3 is 13 amino acids. CDR3 region: CASSISMNTEAFF. The CDR3 region has the DNA TGTGCCAGCAGCATTTCCATGAACACTGAAGCTTTCTTT.

This clonotype was detected many times. The chain employs TRBV7-9 and TRBJ1-3; no reliable D call. The V end lost 3 bases, the J end lost 0 bases, and 9 bases lay between the germline ends. Germline lookup yields CDR1 SEHNR and CDR2 FQNEAQ (reference sequence). CDR3 size: 15 residues. The CDR3 DNA sequence: TGTGCCAGCAGCTTTCTGCACTTCTCTGGAAACACCATATATTTT. This translates into CASSFLHFSGNTIYF.

This clonotype was found many times. The gene calls are TRBV24-1 and TRBJ2-1; no reliable D call. The CDR3 is made up of 14 amino acids. Germline CDR1 KGHDR, CDR2 SFDVKD. V was shortened by 1 base and J by 10 bases, with 13 bases between the two germline ends. CDR3 coding DNA: TGTGCCACCAGTGATTTCGGCCGGAAAGAGGAGCAGTTCTTC. Amino acids: CATSDFGRKEEQFF.